This T cell receptor (beta chain) originates from a study of T-cell reconstitution after alpha-beta-depleted transplantation in children. TCRbeta library construction was performed incorporating unique molecular identifiers. TCRdb independently ran MiXCR on the PCR reads; one entry per CDR3 protein. The sample has a few hundred thousand distinct CDR3 sequences; around a tenth are singletons. Trimming left V 1 base short and J 1 base short, with 11 bases between. The CDR3 has 15 residues. CDR1 is MDHEN and CDR2 is SYDVKM in the germline V gene. The starting material was PBMCs from the stem cell graft donor, obtained from the stem cell graft. The gene calls are TRBV28 and TRBJ2-7; D unclear. This receptor was obtained from a human donor who donated a stem cell graft to a child with acute lymphoblastic leukemia. The CDR3 region is CASSLSVQKSYEQYF. CDR3 DNA sequence: TGTGCCAGCAGTTTATCTGTCCAGAAATCCTACGAGCAGTACTTC.